Only a few counts were recorded for the clone carrying this T cell receptor (beta chain). The antigen remains undetermined. This sample was taken from a study of cytomegalovirus exposure and HLA in healthy donors. Study results and limitations: Cytomegalovirus-associated TCR beta chains were listed, numbering roughly 150.

PCR primers comprised 60 Vbeta and 13 Jbeta primers. Libraries were prepared by immunoSEQ multiplex PCR; TCRdb keeps only in-frame clonotypes and omits some of them. The table records fewer than 200,000 clones, 71% of them present only once. From germline, CDR1 is MGHRA and CDR2 YSYEKL. The CDR3 has 15 residues. V lost 4 bases and J lost 6; bases outside the gene matches: 4. This chain connects TRBV4-1 to TRBJ1-6, with 9 bases aligning to TRBD1. The sequencing sample was made of PBMCs. The receptor was isolated from a girl aged 10 to 17 in good health and CMV-seronegative. The CDR3: CASSLQGASNSPLHF. Written as DNA, the CDR3 is TGCGCCAGCAGCCTACAGGGGGCTAGTAATTCACCCCTCCACTTT.